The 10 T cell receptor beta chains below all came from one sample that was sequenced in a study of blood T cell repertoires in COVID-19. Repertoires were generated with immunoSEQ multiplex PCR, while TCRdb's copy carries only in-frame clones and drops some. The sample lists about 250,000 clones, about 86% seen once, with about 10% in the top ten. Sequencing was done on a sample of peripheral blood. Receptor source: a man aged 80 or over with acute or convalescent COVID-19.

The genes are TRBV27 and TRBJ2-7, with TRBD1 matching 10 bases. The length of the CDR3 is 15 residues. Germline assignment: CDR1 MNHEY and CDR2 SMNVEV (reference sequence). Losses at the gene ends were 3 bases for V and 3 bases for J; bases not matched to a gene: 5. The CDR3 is CASSFRDRGNYEQYF. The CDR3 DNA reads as TGTGCCAGCAGTTTCCGGGACAGGGGAAACTACGAGCAGTACTTC.

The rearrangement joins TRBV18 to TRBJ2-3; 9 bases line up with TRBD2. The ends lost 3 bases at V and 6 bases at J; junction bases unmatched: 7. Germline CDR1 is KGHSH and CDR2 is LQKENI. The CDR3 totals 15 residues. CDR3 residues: CASSPPSGARDTQYF. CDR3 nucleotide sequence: TGTGCCAGCTCACCCCCTAGCGGGGCCCGGGATACGCAGTATTTT.

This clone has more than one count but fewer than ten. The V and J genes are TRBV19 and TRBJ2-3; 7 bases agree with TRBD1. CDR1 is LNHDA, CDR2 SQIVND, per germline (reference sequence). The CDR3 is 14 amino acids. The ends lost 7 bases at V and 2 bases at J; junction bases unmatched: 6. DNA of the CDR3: TGTGCCAGTAAACAAGAGGGGGCCACAGATACGCAGTATTTT. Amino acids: CASKQEGATDTQYF.

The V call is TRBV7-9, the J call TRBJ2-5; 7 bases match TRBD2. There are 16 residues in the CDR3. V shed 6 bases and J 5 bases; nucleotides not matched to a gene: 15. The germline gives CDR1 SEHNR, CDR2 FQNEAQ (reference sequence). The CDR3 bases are TGTGCCAGCAGTCGTAGGGGTCGGGGGGTGGCGGAGACCCAGTACTTC. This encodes CASSRRGRGVAETQYF.

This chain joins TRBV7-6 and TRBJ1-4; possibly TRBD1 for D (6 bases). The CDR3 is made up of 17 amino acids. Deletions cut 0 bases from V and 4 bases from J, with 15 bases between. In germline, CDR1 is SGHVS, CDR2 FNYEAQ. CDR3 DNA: TGTGCCAGCAGCTTAGCTAGGAGACAGGACCATAATGAAAAACTGTTTTTT. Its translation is CASSLARRQDHNEKLFF.

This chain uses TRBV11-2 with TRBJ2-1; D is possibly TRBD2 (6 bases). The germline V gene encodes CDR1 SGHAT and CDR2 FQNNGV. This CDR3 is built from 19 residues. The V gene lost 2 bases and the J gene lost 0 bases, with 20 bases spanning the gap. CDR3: CASSLRGLGEVSSYNEQFF. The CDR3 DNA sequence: TGTGCCAGCAGCTTAAGAGGACTTGGGGAGGTTAGCTCCTACAATGAGCAGTTCTTC. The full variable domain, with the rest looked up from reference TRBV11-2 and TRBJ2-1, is EAGVAQSPRYKIIEKRQSVAFWCNPISGHATLYWYQQILGQGPKLLIQFQNNGVVDDSQLPKDRFSAERLKGVDSTLKIQPAKLEDSAVYLCASSLRGLGEVSSYNEQFFGPGTRLTVL.

The CDR3 coding sequence is TGTGCCAGCAGCCTGACAGGGTCAGACGAGCAGTACTTC. Its protein product is CASSLTGSDEQYF. This chain links TRBV12-3 or TRBV12-4 with TRBJ2-7; 7 bases map to TRBD1. The CDR3 runs to 13 residues. The junction had 7 bases not matched to a gene; V was cut back by 6 bases and J by 5 bases.

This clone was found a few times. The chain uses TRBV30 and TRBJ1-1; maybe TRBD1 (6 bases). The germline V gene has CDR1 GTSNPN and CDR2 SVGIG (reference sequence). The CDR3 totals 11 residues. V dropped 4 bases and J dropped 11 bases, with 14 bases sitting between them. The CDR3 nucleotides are TGTGCCTGGATTTGGACAGCCGAGGCTTTCTTT. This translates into CAWIWTAEAFF.

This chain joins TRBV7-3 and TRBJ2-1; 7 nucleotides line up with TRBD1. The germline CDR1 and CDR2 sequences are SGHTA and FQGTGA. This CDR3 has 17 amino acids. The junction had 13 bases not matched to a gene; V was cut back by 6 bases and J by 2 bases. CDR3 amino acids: CASRYAVRGRTYNEQFF. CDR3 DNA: TGTGCCAGCAGGTATGCCGTAAGGGGGCGAACCTACAATGAGCAGTTCTTC.

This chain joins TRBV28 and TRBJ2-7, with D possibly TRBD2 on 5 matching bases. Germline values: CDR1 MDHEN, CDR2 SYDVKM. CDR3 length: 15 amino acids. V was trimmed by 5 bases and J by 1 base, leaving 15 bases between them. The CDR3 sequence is CASSLRASGSYEQYF. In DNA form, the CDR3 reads TGTGCCAGCAGTCTAAGGGCCTCGGGATCCTACGAGCAGTACTTC.